This is a list of T cell receptor beta chains from one sample in a study of T-cell memory formation after mild COVID-19. TCRdb analysed the 5' RACE reads with MiXCR anew, one entry per CDR3 protein. The sample includes roughly 150,000 distinct CDR3 sequences, roughly 13% seen only once; the top ten take more than 3%. The sample consisted of PBMCs or a T cell subset sorted from them (not recorded which). The receptor source for this set is a young man who had mild COVID-19 (a few samples of this study predate the infection). Cell type and time point are not known. Each CDR3 is given with its conserved first and last residue. A D gene is named only where the DNA matches it firmly. Expanded clones are given a class, and other clones once, few, many or no size at all.

j_call clone_size d_call v_call cdr3_aa cdr3_nt
TRBJ2-5 few NA TRBV6-5 CASSYSGLSWGQETQYF TGTGCCAGCAGTTACTCTGGCTTAAGTTGGGGGCAAGAGACCCAGTACTTC
TRBJ2-5 NA NA TRBV7-2 CASSLAARETQYF TGTGCCAGCAGCTTAGCAGCGAGGGAGACCCAGTACTTC
TRBJ2-5 NA NA TRBV20-1 CSARPRETQYF TGCAGTGCTAGGCCGAGGGAGACCCAGTACTTC
TRBJ1-3 many NA TRBV7-2 CASSLGISGNTIYF TGTGCCAGCAGCTTAGGTATCTCTGGAAACACCATATATTTT
TRBJ2-1 NA NA TRBV7-2 CASSLHGAWEQFF TGTGCCAGCAGCTTACACGGGGCATGGGAGCAGTTCTTC
TRBJ1-2 few NA TRBV20-1 CSAAEGLDYGYTF TGCAGTGCGGCGGAGGGGCTGGACTATGGCTACACCTTC
TRBJ1-1 few NA TRBV29-1 CSAQLSEAFF TGCAGCGCCCAGCTTTCTGAAGCTTTCTTT
TRBJ1-6 few NA TRBV4-3 CASSQEWPPDNSPLHF TGCGCCAGCAGCCAAGAATGGCCCCCCGATAATTCACCCCTCCACTTT
TRBJ2-2 NA NA TRBV4-1 CASSQGRTGYTSNTGELFF TGCGCCAGCAGCCAAGGACGTACAGGCTACACCTCGAACACCGGGGAGCTGTTTTTT
TRBJ2-3 NA TRBD2 TRBV4-2 CASSQAGGGGGTDTQYF TGTGCCAGCAGCCAAGCAGGTGGCGGGGGGGGCACAGATACGCAGTATTTT
TRBJ2-2 many NA TRBV7-6 CASSLAAPVGTGELFF TGTGCCAGCAGCTTAGCCGCACCAGTGGGAACCGGGGAGCTGTTTTTT
TRBJ2-5 NA NA TRBV20-1 CSARDGSGGETQYF TGCAGTGCTAGAGATGGCTCGGGTGGCGAGACCCAGTACTTC
TRBJ2-3 few NA TRBV7-9 CASSPPAGVADTQYF TGTGCCAGCAGCCCTCCAGCGGGTGTCGCAGATACGCAGTATTTT
TRBJ2-1 few NA TRBV20-1 CSAINRGNNEQFF TGCAGTGCTATAAACCGGGGAAACAATGAGCAGTTCTTC
TRBJ1-6 NA NA TRBV20-1 CSAPKAPSSYNSPLHF TGCAGTGCCCCTAAAGCCCCGAGCTCCTATAATTCACCCCTCCACTTT
TRBJ2-7 NA TRBD1 TRBV20-1 CSARTGGNVKEQYF TGCAGTGCCCGGACAGGGGGCAATGTAAAGGAGCAGTACTTC
TRBJ1-2 NA NA TRBV7-2 CASSFQGLEYGYTF TGTGCCAGCAGTTTTCAGGGGCTTGAGTATGGCTACACCTTC
TRBJ1-2 NA NA TRBV6-1 CASSGSSYGYTF TGTGCCAGCAGTGGTTCGTCCTATGGCTACACCTTC
TRBJ1-5 NA NA TRBV7-6 CASSPGTRLYGNQPQHF TGTGCCAGCAGCCCCGGGACAAGGCTTTACGGCAATCAGCCCCAGCATTTT
TRBJ2-7 few TRBD1 TRBV28 CASSLGTATGYEQYF TGTGCCAGCAGTTTAGGCACGGCGACAGGGTACGAGCAGTACTTC
TRBJ2-5 NA TRBD2 TRBV7-2 CASSRTSGGAVETQYF TGTGCCAGCAGCAGAACTAGCGGGGGGGCCGTAGAGACCCAGTACTTC
TRBJ2-1 many TRBD1 TRBV5-1 CASRTGEENEQFF TGCGCCAGTCGGACAGGGGAGGAGAATGAGCAGTTCTTC
TRBJ1-2 few NA TRBV3-1 CASSLGASLYGYTF TGTGCCAGCAGCCTAGGGGCTTCCCTTTATGGCTACACCTTC
TRBJ2-3 NA TRBD1 TRBV5-1 CASSSRGGSTDTQYF TGCGCCAGCAGCTCCCGAGGGGGCAGCACAGATACGCAGTATTTT
TRBJ2-1 NA NA TRBV20-1 CSAQGGNNEQFF TGCAGTGCACAGGGGGGGAACAATGAGCAGTTCTTC
TRBJ2-7 few TRBD2 TRBV11-2 CASSRLAGGPYEQYF TGTGCCAGCAGCAGACTAGCGGGCGGCCCCTACGAGCAGTACTTC
TRBJ2-7 few NA TRBV4-1 CASSQPSSSLITYEQYF TGCGCCAGCAGCCAACCATCCAGTTCTCTGATTACCTACGAGCAGTACTTC
TRBJ1-6 many NA TRBV5-1 CASRSDGADNSPLHF TGCGCCAGCAGGTCTGACGGAGCCGATAATTCACCCCTCCACTTT
TRBJ2-5 NA NA TRBV5-1 CASSPVGAGETQYF TGCGCCAGCAGCCCCGTTGGGGCCGGAGAGACCCAGTACTTC
TRBJ2-7 few NA TRBV6-1 CASSAFGNYEQYF TGTGCCAGCAGTGCGTTCGGGAACTACGAGCAGTACTTC
TRBJ2-3 NA NA TRBV29-1 CSVGDSTDTQYF TGCAGCGTTGGAGATAGCACAGATACGCAGTATTTT
TRBJ2-1 many TRBD1 TRBV12-3/TRBV12-4 CASSFWTGNNEQFF TGTGCCAGCAGTTTCTGGACAGGGAACAATGAGCAGTTCTTC
TRBJ2-2 NA TRBD1 TRBV7-2 CASRQRTGALNTGELFF TGTGCCAGCAGACAAAGGACAGGGGCCCTGAACACCGGGGAGCTGTTTTTT
TRBJ1-2 once NA TRBV9 CASSSSTVYYGYTF TGTGCCAGCAGCTCCTCGACAGTCTACTATGGCTACACCTTC
TRBJ2-7 few NA TRBV6-5 CASSPKNSYEQYF TGTGCCAGCAGCCCAAAGAACTCCTACGAGCAGTACTTC
TRBJ2-2 NA TRBD1 TRBV14 CASSQFQGAGELFF TGTGCCAGCAGCCAATTTCAGGGGGCCGGGGAGCTGTTTTTT
TRBJ2-1 few NA TRBV7-9 CASSLRASGNEQFF TGTGCCAGCAGCTTGAGGGCCTCGGGGAATGAGCAGTTCTTC
TRBJ2-1 NA TRBD2 TRBV4-3 CASSQLNGGNEQFF TGCGCCAGCAGCCAACTTAACGGGGGGAATGAGCAGTTCTTC
TRBJ2-6 NA NA TRBV20-1 CSALTKGLPSSGANVLTF TGCAGTGCTCTCACCAAGGGTCTTCCAAGCTCTGGGGCCAACGTCCTGACTTTC
TRBJ2-5 many NA TRBV7-6 CASSSGSGLQETQYF TGTGCCAGCAGCTCTGGTAGCGGACTCCAAGAGACCCAGTACTTC
TRBJ1-1 few NA TRBV23-1 CASILKSAGSNTEAFF TGCGCCAGCATCCTCAAGTCGGCGGGCTCGAACACTGAAGCTTTCTTT
TRBJ2-5 few NA TRBV7-9 CASIKGIQETQYF TGTGCCAGCATCAAAGGAATCCAAGAGACCCAGTACTTC
TRBJ1-6 few NA TRBV12-3/TRBV12-4 CASSLSRGYSPLHF TGTGCCAGCAGTTTATCTCGGGGTTATTCACCCCTCCACTTT
TRBJ2-2 NA TRBD1 TRBV7-3 CASSSQGSTGELFF TGTGCCAGCAGCTCACAGGGGAGCACCGGGGAGCTGTTTTTT
TRBJ2-3 NA TRBD2 TRBV30 CACKTSGTDTQYF TGTGCCTGCAAGACTAGCGGGACAGATACGCAGTATTTT
TRBJ1-1 NA TRBD1 TRBV5-1 CASSLGTVLNTEAFF TGCGCCAGCAGCTTAGGGACAGTCTTGAACACTGAAGCTTTCTTT
TRBJ2-1 NA NA TRBV28 CASSYTPGNEQFF TGTGCCAGCAGCTACACCCCAGGAAATGAGCAGTTCTTC
TRBJ2-7 many NA TRBV27 CASSFSGTFYEQYF TGTGCCAGCAGTTTTTCGGGTACTTTCTACGAGCAGTACTTC
TRBJ2-5 NA NA TRBV7-2 CASTDRGNQETQYF TGTGCCAGCACCGACCGTGGAAACCAAGAGACCCAGTACTTC
TRBJ2-2 NA NA TRBV5-1 CASSPGVNGELFF TGCGCCAGCAGCCCAGGGGTCAACGGGGAGCTGTTTTTT
TRBJ1-5 NA NA TRBV29-1 CSVDSGAGQPQHF TGCAGCGTTGACAGCGGGGCGGGTCAGCCCCAGCATTTT
TRBJ2-1 NA NA TRBV10-3 CAISDPRGSSSYNEQFF TGTGCCATCAGTGACCCCAGGGGTTCTAGCTCCTACAATGAGCAGTTCTTC
TRBJ1-1 many NA TRBV4-1 CASRGLTVNTEAFF TGCGCCAGTCGGGGCCTAACAGTGAACACTGAAGCTTTCTTT
TRBJ1-2 NA NA TRBV6-5 CASRPPAGRRLSGVNYGYTF TGTGCCAGCAGGCCGCCGGCAGGGCGGAGGCTATCGGGGGTTAACTATGGCTACACCTTC
TRBJ2-5 NA TRBD2 TRBV20-1 CSASTSGGKETQYF TGCAGTGCTAGTACTAGCGGGGGTAAAGAGACCCAGTACTTC
TRBJ1-2 NA NA TRBV11-1 CASSLWREGYTF TGTGCCAGCAGCTTATGGAGAGAGGGCTACACCTTC
TRBJ2-7 many TRBD1 TRBV30 CAWSLAGTGYEQYF TGTGCCTGGAGCTTAGCCGGGACAGGCTACGAGCAGTACTTC